The 2 T cell receptor beta chains reported below all come from one sample, sequenced in a study of cytomegalovirus exposure and HLA in healthy donors. The primer mix had 60 Vbeta and 13 Jbeta primers. Clones were read by immunoSEQ multiplex PCR, and TCRdb kept only the in-frame ones, dropping some. Of about 130,000 clones in the sample, over 65% are singletons; the top ten hold 9.5% to 13%. The specimen was PBMCs. These receptors all come from a man aged 30-40 years in good health and CMV-seropositive.

The chain couples TRBV15 to TRBJ2-7; a weak D match, TRBD2 (6 bases). From germline, CDR1 is LNHNV and CDR2 YYDKDF (reference sequence). The length of the CDR3 is 13 residues. V gave up 5 bases and J gave up 4 bases, with 12 bases separating them. The CDR3 spells CATSVGLNYEQYF. In DNA form, the CDR3 reads TGTGCCACCAGCGTAGGACTAAATTACGAGCAGTACTTC.

This chain links TRBV4-2 with TRBJ1-1, with a possible D match to TRBD1 (6 bases). The V gene's germline CDR1 is LGHNA and CDR2 YNFKEQ. This CDR3 region has 17 residues. Trimming took off 3 bases at V and 5 bases at J, with 22 bases between the two ends. CDR3 sequence reads: CASSQRGGMGSGTEAFF. DNA for the CDR3: TGTGCCAGCAGCCAGAGGGGGGGCATGGGATCGGGGACTGAAGCTTTCTTT.